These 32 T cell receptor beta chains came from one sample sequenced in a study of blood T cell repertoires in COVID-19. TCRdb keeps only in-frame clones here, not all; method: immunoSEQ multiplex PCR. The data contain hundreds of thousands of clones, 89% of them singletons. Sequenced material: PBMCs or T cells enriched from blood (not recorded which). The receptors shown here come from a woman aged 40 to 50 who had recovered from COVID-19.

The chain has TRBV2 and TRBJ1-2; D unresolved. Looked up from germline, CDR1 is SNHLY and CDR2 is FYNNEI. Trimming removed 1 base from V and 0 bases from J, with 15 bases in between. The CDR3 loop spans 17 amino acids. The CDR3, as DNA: TGTGCCAGCAGTGAAGGTGGTTGGAGGGAAGCTAACTATGGCTACACCTTC. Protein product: CASSEGGWREANYGYTF.

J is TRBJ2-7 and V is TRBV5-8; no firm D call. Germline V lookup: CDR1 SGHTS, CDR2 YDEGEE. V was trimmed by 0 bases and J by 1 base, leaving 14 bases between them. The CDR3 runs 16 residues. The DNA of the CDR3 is TGTGCCAGCAGCTTGGCGGTCAGGCATCCTTCCTACGAGCAGTACTTC. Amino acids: CASSLAVRHPSYEQYF.

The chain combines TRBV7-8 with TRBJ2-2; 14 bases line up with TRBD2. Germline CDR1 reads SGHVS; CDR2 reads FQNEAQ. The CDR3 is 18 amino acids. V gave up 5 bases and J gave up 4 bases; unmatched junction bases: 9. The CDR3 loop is CASSRNSGLAGATGELFF. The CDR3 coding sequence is TGTGCCAGCAGCCGAAATTCGGGACTAGCGGGAGCCACCGGGGAGCTGTTTTTT.

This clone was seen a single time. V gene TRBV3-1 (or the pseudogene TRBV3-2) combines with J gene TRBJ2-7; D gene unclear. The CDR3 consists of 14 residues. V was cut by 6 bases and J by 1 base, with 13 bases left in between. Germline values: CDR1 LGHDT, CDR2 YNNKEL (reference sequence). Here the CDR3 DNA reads TGTGCCAGCAGTCCCAGTTTCGGGTCCTACGAGCAGTACTTC. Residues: CASSPSFGSYEQYF.

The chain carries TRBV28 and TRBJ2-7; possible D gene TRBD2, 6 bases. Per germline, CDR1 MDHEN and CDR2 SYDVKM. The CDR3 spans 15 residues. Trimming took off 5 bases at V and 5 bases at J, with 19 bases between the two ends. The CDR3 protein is CASSPNGGPFNEQYF. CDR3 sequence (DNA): TGTGCCAGCAGTCCGAATGGAGGGCCCTTCAACGAGCAGTACTTC.

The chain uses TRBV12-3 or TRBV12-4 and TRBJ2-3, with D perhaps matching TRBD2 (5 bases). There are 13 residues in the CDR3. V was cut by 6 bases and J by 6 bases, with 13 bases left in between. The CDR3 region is CASSGGPADTQYF. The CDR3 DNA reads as TGTGCCAGCAGCGGCGGGCCCGCGGATACGCAGTATTTT.

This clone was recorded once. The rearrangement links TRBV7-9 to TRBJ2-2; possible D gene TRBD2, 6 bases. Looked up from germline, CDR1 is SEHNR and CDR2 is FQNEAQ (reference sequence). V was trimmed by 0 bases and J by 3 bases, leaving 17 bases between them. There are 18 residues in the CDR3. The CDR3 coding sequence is TGTGCCAGCAGCTTAGCGTCGTTGGCTAGCGTGGACACCGGGGAGCTGTTTTTT. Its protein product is CASSLASLASVDTGELFF. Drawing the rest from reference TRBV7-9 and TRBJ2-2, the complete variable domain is DTGVSQNPRHKITKRGQNVTFRCDPISEHNRLYWYRQTLGQGPEFLTYFQNEAQLEKSRLLSDRFSAERPKGSFSTLEIQRTEQGDSAMYLCASSLASLASVDTGELFFGEGSRLTVL.

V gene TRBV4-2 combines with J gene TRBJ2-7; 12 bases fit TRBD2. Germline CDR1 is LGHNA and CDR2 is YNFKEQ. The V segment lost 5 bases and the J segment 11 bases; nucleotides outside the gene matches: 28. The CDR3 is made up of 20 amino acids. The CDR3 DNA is TGTGCCAGCAGCGAGTTCTATCGTAGGTCCTCGACTAGCGGGGGAGAACAAGAGTACTTC. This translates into CASSEFYRRSSTSGGEQEYF.

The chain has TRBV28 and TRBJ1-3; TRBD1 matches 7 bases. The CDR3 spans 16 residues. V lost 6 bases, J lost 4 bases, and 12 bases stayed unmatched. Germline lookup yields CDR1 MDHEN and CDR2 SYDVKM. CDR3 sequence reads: CASSTRGRGGGNTIYF. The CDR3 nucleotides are TGTGCCAGCAGCACGAGGGGGCGAGGAGGGGGAAACACCATATATTTT.

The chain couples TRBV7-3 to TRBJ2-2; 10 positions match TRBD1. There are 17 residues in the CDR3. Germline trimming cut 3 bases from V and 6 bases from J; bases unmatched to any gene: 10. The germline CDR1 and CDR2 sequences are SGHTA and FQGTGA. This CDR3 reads CASSFELRDRGAGELFF. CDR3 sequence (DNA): TGTGCCAGCAGCTTCGAACTCCGGGACAGGGGTGCCGGGGAGCTGTTTTTT.

CDR3 in amino acids: CASSLGTGSETQYF. Written as DNA, the CDR3 is TGTGCCAGCTCCCTAGGGACAGGGTCAGAGACCCAGTACTTC. The chain uses TRBV18 and TRBJ2-5; TRBD1 aligns across 9 bases. J gave up 4 bases and V 6 bases, and 6 bases lay outside the gene matches. Germline V gene lookup returns CDR1 KGHSH and CDR2 LQKENI. The CDR3 is 14 residues long. Full variable domain (missing parts from reference TRBV18 and TRBJ2-5): NAGVMQNPRHLVRRRGQEARLRCSPMKGHSHVYWYRQLPEEGLKFMVYLQKENIIDESGMPKERFSAEFPKEGPSILRIQQVVRGDSAAYFCASSLGTGSETQYFGPGTRLLVL.

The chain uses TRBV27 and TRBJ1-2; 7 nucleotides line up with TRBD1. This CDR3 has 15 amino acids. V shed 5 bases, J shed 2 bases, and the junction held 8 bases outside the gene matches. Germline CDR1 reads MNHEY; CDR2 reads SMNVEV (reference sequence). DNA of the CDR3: TGTGCCAGCAGTCCTGGGACAGCAGTGAACTATGGCTACACCTTC. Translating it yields CASSPGTAVNYGYTF.

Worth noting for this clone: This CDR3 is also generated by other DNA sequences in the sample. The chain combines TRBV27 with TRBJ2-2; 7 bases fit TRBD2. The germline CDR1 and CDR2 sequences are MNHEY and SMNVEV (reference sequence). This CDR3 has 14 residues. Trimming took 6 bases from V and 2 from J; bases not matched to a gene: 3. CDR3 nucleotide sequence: TGTGCCAGCAGGGGCGGGAGAAACACCGGGGAGCTGTTTTTT. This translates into CASRGGRNTGELFF.

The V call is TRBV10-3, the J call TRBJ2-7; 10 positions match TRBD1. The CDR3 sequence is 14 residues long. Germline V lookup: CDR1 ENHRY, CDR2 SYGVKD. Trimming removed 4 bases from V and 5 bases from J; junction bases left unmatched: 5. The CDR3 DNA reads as TGTGCCATCAGTGGGGGACAGGGGATCAACGAGCAGTACTTC. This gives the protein CAISGGQGINEQYF.

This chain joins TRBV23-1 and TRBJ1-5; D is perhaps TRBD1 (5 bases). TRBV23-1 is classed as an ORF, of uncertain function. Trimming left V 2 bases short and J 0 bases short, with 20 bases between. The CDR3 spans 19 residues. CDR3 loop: CASSQRNLGQKNSNQPQHF. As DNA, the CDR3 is TGCGCCAGCAGTCAAAGGAATTTGGGGCAAAAAAATAGCAATCAGCCCCAGCATTTT.

The CDR3 DNA is TGTGCCAGTAGTATCGACAGGGACTATGGCTACACCTTC. It encodes CASSIDRDYGYTF. The J gene is TRBJ1-2, the V gene TRBV19; 7 bases are a match to TRBD1. The CDR3 covers 13 residues. V lost 3 bases and J lost 3; bases outside the gene matches: 1. Germline V CDR1 and CDR2: LNHDA, SQIVND (reference sequence).

The CDR3 bases are TGTGCCAGCAGTGAAGACCGGTCAAAAAACTATGGCTACACCTTC. Translating gives CASSEDRSKNYGYTF. The rearrangement links TRBV2 to TRBJ1-2; no clear D. The V end was cut by 1 base, the J end by 2 bases, with 11 bases between. This CDR3 spans 15 amino acids. Germline CDR1 and CDR2: SNHLY and FYNNEI.

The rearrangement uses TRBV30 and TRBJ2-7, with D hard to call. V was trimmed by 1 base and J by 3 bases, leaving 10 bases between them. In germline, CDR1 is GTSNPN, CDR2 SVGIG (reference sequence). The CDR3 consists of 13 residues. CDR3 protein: CAWSGLADYEQYF. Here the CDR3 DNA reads TGTGCCTGGAGTGGTTTGGCCGACTACGAGCAGTACTTC. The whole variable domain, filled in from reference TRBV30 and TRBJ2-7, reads SQTIHQWPATLVQPVGSPLSLECTVEGTSNPNLYWYRQAAGRGLQLLFYSVGIGQISSEVPQNLSASRPQDRQFILSSKKLLLSDSGFYLCAWSGLADYEQYFGPGTRLTVT.

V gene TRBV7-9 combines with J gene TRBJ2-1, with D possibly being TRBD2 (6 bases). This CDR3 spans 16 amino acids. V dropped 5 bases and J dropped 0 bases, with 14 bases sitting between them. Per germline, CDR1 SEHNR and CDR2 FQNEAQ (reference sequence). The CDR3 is CASSRPPDYSYNEQFF. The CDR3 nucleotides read TGTGCCAGCAGCCGGCCCCCGGACTACTCCTACAATGAGCAGTTCTTC.

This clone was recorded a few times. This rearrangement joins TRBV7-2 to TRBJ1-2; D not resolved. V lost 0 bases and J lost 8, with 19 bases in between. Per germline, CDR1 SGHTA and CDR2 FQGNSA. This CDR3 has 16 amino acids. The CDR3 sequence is CASSLAGSPRTEGYTF. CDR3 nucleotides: TGTGCCAGCAGCTTAGCGGGGTCTCCAAGGACTGAAGGCTACACCTTC. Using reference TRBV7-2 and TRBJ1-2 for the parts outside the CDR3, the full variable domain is GAGVSQSPSNKVTEKGKDVELRCDPISGHTALYWYRQSLGQGLEFLIYFQGNSAPDKSGLPSDRFSAERTGGSVSTLTIQRTQQEDSAVYLCASSLAGSPRTEGYTFGSGTRLTVV.

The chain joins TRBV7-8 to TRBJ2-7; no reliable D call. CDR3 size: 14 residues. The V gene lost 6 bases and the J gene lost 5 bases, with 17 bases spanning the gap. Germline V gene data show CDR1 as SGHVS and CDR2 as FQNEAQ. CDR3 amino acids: CASSFGLQSDEQYF. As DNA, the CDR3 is TGTGCCAGCAGTTTTGGGTTACAGTCCGACGAGCAGTACTTC.

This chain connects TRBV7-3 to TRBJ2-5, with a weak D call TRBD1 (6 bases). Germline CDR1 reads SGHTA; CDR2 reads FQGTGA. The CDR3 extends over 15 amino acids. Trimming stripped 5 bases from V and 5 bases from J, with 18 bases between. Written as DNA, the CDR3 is TGTGCCAGCAGCCCTCAGGGGTACCCCGGGGAGACCCAGTACTTC. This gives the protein CASSPQGYPGETQYF.

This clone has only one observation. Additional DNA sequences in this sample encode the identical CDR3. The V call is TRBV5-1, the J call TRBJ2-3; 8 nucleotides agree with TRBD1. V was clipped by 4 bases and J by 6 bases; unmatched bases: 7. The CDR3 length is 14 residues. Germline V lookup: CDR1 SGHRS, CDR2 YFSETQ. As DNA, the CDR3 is TGCGCCAGCAGCCCCGGACAGGGTCTGGATACGCAGTATTTT. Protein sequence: CASSPGQGLDTQYF.

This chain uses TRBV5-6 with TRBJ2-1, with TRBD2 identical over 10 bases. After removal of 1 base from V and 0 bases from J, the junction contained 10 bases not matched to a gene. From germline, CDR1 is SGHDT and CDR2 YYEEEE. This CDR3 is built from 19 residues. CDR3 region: CASSLRLAGARSSYNEQFF. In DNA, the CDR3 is TGTGCCAGCAGCTTGAGGCTAGCGGGGGCCCGGAGCTCCTACAATGAGCAGTTCTTC.

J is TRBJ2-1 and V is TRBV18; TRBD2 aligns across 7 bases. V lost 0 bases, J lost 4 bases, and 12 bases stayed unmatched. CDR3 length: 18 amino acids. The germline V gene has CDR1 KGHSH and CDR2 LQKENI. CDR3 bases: TGTGCCAGCTCACCACCGGATTTTGCGGGAGCGGGATACAATGAGCAGTTCTTC. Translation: CASSPPDFAGAGYNEQFF.

The CDR3 sequence: CALYDRGSYGYTF. CDR3 bases: TGTGCTCTCTATGACAGGGGGTCCTATGGCTACACCTTC. The V call is TRBV5-4, the J call TRBJ1-2; 9 bases line up with TRBD1. The CDR3 sequence is 13 residues long. In germline, CDR1 is SGHNT, CDR2 YYREEE (reference sequence).

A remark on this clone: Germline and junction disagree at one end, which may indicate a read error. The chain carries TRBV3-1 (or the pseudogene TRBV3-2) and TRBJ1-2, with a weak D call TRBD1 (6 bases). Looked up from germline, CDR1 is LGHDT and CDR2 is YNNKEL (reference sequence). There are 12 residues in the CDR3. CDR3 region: CASSQGRTVALF. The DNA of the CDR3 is TGTGCCAGCAGCCAAGGAAGGACAGTTGCCCTCTTC.

CDR3 protein: CASSTDQGDNEKLFF. As DNA, the CDR3 is TGTGCCAGCAGTACAGATCAGGGCGATAATGAAAAACTGTTTTTT. The chain recombines TRBV28 with TRBJ1-4; D is perhaps TRBD1 (5 bases). The germline V and J ends were trimmed by 5 bases and 4 bases, with 14 bases remaining between them. Germline V CDR1 and CDR2: MDHEN, SYDVKM. This CDR3 contains 15 residues.

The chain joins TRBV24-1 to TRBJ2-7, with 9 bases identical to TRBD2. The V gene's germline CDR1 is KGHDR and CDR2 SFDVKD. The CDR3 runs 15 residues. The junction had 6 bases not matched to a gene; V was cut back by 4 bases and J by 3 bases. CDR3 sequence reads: CATSEASGTFYEQYF. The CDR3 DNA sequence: TGTGCCACCAGTGAGGCTAGCGGGACGTTCTACGAGCAGTACTTC.

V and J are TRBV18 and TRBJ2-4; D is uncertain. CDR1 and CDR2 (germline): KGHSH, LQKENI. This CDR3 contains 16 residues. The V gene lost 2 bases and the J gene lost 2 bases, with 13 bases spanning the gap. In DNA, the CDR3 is TGTGCCAGCTCACCAGGGCTAAAGATCACCAAAAACATTCAGTACTTC. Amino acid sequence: CASSPGLKITKNIQYF.

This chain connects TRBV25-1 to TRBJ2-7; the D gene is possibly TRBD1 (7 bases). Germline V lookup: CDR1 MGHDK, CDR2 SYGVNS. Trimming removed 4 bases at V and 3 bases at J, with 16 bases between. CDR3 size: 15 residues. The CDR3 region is CASSGRQGGYYEQYF. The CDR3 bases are TGTGCCAGCAGTGGGAGGCAGGGGGGCTACTACGAGCAGTACTTC.

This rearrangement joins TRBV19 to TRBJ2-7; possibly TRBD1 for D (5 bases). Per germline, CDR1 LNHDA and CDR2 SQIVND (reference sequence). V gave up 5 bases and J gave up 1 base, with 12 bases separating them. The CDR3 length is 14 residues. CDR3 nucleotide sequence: TGTGCCAGTAGTTCCAGGGAAGGGTCCTACGAGCAGTACTTC. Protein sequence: CASSSREGSYEQYF.